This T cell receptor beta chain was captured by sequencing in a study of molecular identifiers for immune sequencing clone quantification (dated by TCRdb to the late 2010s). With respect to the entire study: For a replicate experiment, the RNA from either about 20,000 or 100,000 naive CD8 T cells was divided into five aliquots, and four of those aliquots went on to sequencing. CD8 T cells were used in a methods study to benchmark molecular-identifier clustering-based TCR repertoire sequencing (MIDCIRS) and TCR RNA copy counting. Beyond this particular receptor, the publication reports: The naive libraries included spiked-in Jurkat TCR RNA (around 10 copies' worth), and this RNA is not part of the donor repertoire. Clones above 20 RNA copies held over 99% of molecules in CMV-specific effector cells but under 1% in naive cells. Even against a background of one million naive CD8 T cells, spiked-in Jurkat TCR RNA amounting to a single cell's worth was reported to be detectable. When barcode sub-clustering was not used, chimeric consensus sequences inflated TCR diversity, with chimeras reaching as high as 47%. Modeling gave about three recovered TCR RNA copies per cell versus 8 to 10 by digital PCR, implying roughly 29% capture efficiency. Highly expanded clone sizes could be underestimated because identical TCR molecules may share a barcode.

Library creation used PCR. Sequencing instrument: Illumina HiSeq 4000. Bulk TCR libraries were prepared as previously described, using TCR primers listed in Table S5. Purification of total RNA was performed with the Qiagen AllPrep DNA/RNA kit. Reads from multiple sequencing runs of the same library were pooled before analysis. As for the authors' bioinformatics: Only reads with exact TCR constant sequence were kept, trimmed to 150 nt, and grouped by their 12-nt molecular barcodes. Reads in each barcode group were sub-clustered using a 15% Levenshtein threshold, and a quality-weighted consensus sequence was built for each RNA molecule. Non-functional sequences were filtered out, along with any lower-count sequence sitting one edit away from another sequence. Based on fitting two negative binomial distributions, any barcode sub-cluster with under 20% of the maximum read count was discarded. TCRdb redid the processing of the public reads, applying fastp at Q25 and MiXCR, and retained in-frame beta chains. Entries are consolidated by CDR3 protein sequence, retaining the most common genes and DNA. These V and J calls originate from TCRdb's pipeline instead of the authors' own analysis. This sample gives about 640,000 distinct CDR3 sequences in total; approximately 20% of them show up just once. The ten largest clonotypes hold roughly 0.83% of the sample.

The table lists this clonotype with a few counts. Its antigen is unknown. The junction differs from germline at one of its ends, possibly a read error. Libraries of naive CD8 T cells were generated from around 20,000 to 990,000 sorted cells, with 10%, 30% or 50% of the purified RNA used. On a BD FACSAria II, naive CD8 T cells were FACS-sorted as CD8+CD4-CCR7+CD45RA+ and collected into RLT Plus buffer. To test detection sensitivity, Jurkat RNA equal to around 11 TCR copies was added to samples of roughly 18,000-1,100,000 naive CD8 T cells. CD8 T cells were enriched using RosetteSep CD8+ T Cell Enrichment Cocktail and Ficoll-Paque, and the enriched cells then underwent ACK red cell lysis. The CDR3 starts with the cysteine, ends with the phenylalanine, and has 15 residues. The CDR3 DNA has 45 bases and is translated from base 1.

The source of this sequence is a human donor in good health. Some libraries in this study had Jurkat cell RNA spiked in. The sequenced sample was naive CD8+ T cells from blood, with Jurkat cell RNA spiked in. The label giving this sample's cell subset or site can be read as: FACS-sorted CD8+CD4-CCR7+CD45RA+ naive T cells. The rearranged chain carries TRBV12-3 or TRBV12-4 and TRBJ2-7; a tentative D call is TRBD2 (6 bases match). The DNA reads TGTGCCAGCAGTTTTGCCCCCGGGAGCTCCCACGAGCAGTACTTC. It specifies CASSFAPGSSHEQYF.